This T cell receptor (beta chain) was recorded in a study of neurological immune-mediated disorders. Findings and limits, study-wide: There were no CDR3 amino acid sequences shared by expanded clones across subjects, a result suggesting private repertoires in all groups.

This clonotype was recorded many times. Its antigen is still unknown. The unsorted libraries were made from 2 million PBMCs kept at -80 C. Synthesis of cDNA was carried out by template-switch 5'RACE. The reaction used 10-nucleotide random UMIs. TCRdb recomputed calls from the 5' RACE reads with MiXCR, one row per CDR3 protein. Altogether 55,000 to 75,000 distinct CDR3 sequences are present, over 2% being singletons, with the ten largest covering about 3%. There are 15 residues in the CDR3. Germline V lookup: CDR1 SGHDN, CDR2 FVKESK. V lost 6 bases to trimming and J lost 1 base, with 15 bases between them.

The sample consisted of PBMCs. The chain recombines TRBV14 with TRBJ1-2; perhaps TRBD1 as D (5 bases). The receptor was derived from a man between 45 and 60 years old with multiple sclerosis. The DNA of the CDR3 is TGTGCCAGCAGTCGAGGGGTCAGGCTTAACTATGGCTACACCTTC. Residues: CASSRGVRLNYGYTF.